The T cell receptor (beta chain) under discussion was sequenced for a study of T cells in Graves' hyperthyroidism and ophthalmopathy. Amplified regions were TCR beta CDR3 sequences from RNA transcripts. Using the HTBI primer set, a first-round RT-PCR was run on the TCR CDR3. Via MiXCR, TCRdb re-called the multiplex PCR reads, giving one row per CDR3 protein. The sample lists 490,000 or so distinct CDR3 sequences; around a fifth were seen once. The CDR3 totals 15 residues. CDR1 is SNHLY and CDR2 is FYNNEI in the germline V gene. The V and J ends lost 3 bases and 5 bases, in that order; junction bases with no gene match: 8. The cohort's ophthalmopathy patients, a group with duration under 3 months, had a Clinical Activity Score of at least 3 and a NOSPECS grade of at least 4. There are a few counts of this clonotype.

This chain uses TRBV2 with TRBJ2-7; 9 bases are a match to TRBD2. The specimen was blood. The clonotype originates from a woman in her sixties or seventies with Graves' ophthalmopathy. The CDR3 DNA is TGTGCCAGCAGTGATAGCGGGAGAGGCGCCGACGAGCAGTACTTC. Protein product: CASSDSGRGADEQYF.